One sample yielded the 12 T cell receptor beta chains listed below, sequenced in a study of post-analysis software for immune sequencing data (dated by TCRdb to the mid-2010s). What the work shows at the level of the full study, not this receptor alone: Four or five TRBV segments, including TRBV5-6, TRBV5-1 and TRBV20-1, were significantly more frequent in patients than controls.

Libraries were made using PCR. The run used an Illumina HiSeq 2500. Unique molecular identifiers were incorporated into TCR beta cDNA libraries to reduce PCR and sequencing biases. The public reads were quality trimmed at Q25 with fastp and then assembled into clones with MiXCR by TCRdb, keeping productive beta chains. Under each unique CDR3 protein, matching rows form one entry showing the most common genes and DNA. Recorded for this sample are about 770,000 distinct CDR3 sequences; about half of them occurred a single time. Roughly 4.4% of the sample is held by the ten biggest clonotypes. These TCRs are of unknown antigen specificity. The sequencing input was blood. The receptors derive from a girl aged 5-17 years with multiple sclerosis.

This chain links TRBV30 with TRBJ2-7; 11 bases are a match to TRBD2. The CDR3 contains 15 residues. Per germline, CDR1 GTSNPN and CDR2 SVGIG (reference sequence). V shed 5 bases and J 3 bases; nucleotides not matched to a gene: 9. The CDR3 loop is CAWGLAGPTRYEQYF. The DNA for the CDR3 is TGTGCCTGGGGACTAGCGGGCCCAACACGCTACGAGCAGTACTTC.

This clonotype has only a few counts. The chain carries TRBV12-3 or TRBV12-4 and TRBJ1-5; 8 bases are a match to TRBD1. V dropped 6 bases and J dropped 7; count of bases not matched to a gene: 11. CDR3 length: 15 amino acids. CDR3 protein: CASSPGQGLSQPQHF. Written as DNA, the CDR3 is TGTGCCAGCAGCCCCGGACAGGGTCTAAGCCAGCCCCAGCATTTT.

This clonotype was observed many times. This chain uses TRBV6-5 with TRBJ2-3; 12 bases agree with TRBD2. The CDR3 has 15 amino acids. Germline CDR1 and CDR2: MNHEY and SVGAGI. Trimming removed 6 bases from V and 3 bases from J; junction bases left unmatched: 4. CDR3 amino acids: CASRPGLAGTDTQYF. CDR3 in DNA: TGTGCCAGCAGACCCGGACTAGCGGGAACAGATACGCAGTATTTT.

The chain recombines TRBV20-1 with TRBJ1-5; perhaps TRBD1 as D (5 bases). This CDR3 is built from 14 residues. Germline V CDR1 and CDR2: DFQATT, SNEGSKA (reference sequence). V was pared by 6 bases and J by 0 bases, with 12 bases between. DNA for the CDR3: TGCAGTGCCACGGGACGGGATAGCAATCAGCCCCAGCATTTT. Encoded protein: CSATGRDSNQPQHF.

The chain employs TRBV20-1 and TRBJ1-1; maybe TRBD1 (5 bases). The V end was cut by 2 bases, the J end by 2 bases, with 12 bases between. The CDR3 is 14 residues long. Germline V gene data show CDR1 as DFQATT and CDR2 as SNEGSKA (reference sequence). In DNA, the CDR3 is TGCAGTGCTAGACCCTCAGGGTACAACACTGAAGCTTTCTTT. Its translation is CSARPSGYNTEAFF.

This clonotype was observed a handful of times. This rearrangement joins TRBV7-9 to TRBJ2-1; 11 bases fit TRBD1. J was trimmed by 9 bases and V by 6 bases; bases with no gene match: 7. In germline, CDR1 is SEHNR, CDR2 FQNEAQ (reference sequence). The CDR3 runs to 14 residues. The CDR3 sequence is CASSGQGAVGEQFF. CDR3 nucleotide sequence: TGTGCCAGCAGTGGACAGGGGGCTGTGGGTGAGCAGTTCTTC.

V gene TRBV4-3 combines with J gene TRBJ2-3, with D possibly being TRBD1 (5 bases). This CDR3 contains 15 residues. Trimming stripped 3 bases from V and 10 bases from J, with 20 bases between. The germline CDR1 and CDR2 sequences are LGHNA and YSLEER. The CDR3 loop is CASSQVVSRAVAQYF. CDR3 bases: TGCGCCAGCAGCCAGGTCGTTAGCAGGGCAGTGGCGCAGTATTTT.

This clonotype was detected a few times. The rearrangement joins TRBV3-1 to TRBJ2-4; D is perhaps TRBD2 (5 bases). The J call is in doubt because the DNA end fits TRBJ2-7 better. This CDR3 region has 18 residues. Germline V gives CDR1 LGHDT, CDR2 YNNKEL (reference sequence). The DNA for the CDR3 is TGTGCCAGCAGCCAAGATCTTATGGGTTTAGCGACGGTGAGCGAGCAGTACTTC. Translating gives CASSQDLMGLATVSEQYF.

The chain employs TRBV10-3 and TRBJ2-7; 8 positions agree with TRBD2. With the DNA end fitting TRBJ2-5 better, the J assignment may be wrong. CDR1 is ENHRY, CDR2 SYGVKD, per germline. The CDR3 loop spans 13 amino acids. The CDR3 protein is CATAGGRHETQYF. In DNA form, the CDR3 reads TGTGCCACGGCGGGAGGCCGACATGAGACCCAGTACTTC.

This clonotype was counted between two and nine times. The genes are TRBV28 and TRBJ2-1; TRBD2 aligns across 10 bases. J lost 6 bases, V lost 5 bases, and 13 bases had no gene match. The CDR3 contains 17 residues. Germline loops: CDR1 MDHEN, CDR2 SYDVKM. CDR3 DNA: TGTGCCAGCAGTCACCTCCTAACTAGCGGGACCGGCAATGAGCAGTTCTTC. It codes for CASSHLLTSGTGNEQFF.

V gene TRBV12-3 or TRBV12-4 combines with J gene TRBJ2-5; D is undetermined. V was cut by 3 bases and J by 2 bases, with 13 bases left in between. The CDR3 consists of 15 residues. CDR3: CASSFGVYDQETQYF. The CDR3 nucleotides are TGTGCCAGCAGTTTTGGCGTTTACGATCAAGAGACCCAGTACTTC.

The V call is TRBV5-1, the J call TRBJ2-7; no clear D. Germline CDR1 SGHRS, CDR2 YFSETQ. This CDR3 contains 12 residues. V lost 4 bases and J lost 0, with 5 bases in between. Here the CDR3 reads CASSNSSYEQYF. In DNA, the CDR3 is TGCGCCAGCAGCAACAGCTCCTACGAGCAGTACTTC. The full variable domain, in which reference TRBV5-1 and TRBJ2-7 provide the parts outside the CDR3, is KAGVTQTPRYLIKTRGQQVTLSCSPISGHRSVSWYQQTPGQGLQFLFEYFSETQRNKGNFPGRFSGRQFSNSRSEMNVSTLELGDSALYLCASSNSSYEQYFGPGTRLTVT.